One sample yielded the 32 T cell receptor beta chains listed below, sequenced in a study of metastatic and nonmetastatic thyroid tumors. MiXCR re-clonotyped the PCR reads for TCRdb. The repertoire holds approximately 16,000 clones, with roughly a third as singletons. Treatment of any kind had been given to no patient before thyroid surgery. Sequenced: tumor tissue. Source of these receptors: a male donor with papillary thyroid cancer or a benign thyroid nodule (not recorded which). Some clones in this sample may be carry-over from other donors' samples.

The chain links TRBV9 to TRBJ1-2; D might be TRBD1 (6 bases). Germline CDR1 is SGDLS and CDR2 is YYNGEE. V was pared by 4 bases and J by 7 bases, with 14 bases between. The CDR3 extends over 13 amino acids. CDR3 loop: CASSLRTDGGYTF. The CDR3 DNA sequence: TGTGCCAGCAGCCTACGGACAGACGGTGGCTACACCTTC.

This clone came up a few times. Compared with germline, one end of the junction differs, possibly owing to a read error. The V call is TRBV19, the J call TRBJ2-7; the D call may be TRBD1 or TRBD2 (6 bases each). The CDR3 is 15 amino acids. Germline CDR1 and CDR2: LNHDA and SQIVND (reference sequence). The CDR3 DNA is TGTGTCAGTAGTATACAGGGAGCGGGCTCCTACGAGCAGTACTTC. Its protein product is CVSSIQGAGSYEQYF.

The V gene is TRBV5-1, the J gene TRBJ2-7; D gene uncertain. The CDR3 is made up of 14 amino acids. The germline V gene has CDR1 SGHRS and CDR2 YFSETQ. The germline V and J ends were trimmed by 0 bases and 3 bases, with 10 bases remaining between them. The CDR3 DNA reads as TGCGCCAGCAGCTTGGAAGGGTGGAGCTACGAGCAGTACTTC. Its protein product is CASSLEGWSYEQYF.

The chain links TRBV6-2 or TRBV6-3 to TRBJ2-2; 8 nucleotides agree with TRBD2. Germline CDR1 reads MNHEY; CDR2 reads SVGEGT. The CDR3 totals 19 residues. V trimming: 3 bases; J trimming: 4 bases; junction bases outside the gene matches: 16. CDR3: CASSYYPEGGLVGTGELFF. DNA of the CDR3: TGTGCCAGCAGTTATTACCCCGAAGGGGGACTAGTTGGCACCGGGGAGCTGTTTTTT.

This clone was seen just once. V is TRBV30 and J is TRBJ2-7; D assignment may be TRBD1 or TRBD2 (6 bases each). Germline CDR1 reads GTSNPN; CDR2 reads SVGIG (reference sequence). V was shortened by 1 base and J by 6 bases, with 10 bases between the two germline ends. The CDR3 has 12 amino acids. The CDR3 region has the DNA TGTGCCTGGAGTGCCGGGGGCCTCGAGCAGTACTTC. Translating it yields CAWSAGGLEQYF.

This clone ranks as medium-sized. The J gene is TRBJ1-5, the V gene TRBV19; D is undetermined. V was trimmed by 5 bases and J by 6 bases, leaving 14 bases between them. Germline assignment: CDR1 LNHDA and CDR2 SQIVND (reference sequence). The CDR3 has 14 residues. CDR3 sequence: CASSPGWRFQPQHF. CDR3 bases: TGTGCCAGTAGTCCGGGGTGGAGGTTTCAGCCCCAGCATTTT.

The chain recombines TRBV7-3 with TRBJ2-1; 11 bases align to TRBD2. CDR3 length equals 15 residues. J gave up 7 bases and V 6 bases, and 8 bases lay outside the gene matches. CDR1 is SGHTA and CDR2 is FQGTGA in the germline V gene. The CDR3 bases are TGTGCCAGCAGTTCAACTAGCGGGAGAGCGAATGAGCAGTTCTTC. Amino acids: CASSSTSGRANEQFF.

This chain connects TRBV9 to TRBJ2-3; D unclear. This CDR3 has 15 residues. Trimming stripped 0 bases from V and 4 bases from J, with 12 bases between. Germline loops: CDR1 SGDLS, CDR2 YYNGEE. CDR3 region: CASSVAVEGADTQYF. CDR3 sequence (DNA): TGTGCCAGCAGCGTAGCCGTGGAAGGCGCAGATACGCAGTATTTT.

V gene TRBV20-1 combines with J gene TRBJ2-1; the match to TRBD2 covers 9 bases. CDR3 size: 12 residues. Germline values: CDR1 DFQATT, CDR2 SNEGSKA (reference sequence). V was pared by 7 bases and J by 9 bases, with 7 bases of the junction left unmatched. DNA for the CDR3: TGCAGTGACGCGGGAGGGCCAGGTGAGCAGTTCTTC. As protein: CSDAGGPGEQFF.

This clone counts as medium-sized. The chain recombines TRBV2 with TRBJ1-5, with D perhaps matching TRBD1 (6 bases). Germline V gene lookup returns CDR1 SNHLY and CDR2 FYNNEI. The CDR3 is made up of 15 amino acids. V was trimmed by 2 bases and J by 1 base, leaving 9 bases between them. The CDR3 nucleotides read TGTGCCAGCAGTGAATGGGGGCAGAGCAATCAGCCCCAGCATTTT. Translating gives CASSEWGQSNQPQHF.

The table lists this clone with many counts. A read error may explain this, as a much larger clone is one base away. At the DNA level, this CDR3 is encoded by other sequences in the same sample as well. The chain links TRBV4-1 to TRBJ1-5; 8 bases agree with TRBD1. Germline-derived CDR1 and CDR2 are MGHRA and YSYEKL. This CDR3 spans 17 amino acids. CDR3 bases: TGCGCCAGCAGCCAAGAAGGATCGCAGGGGGCAAAGCAGCCCCAGCATTTC. It yields the protein CASSQEGSQGAKQPQHF.

This sequence joins TRBV19 and TRBJ1-3; D is unclear. Trimming left V 4 bases short and J 6 bases short, with 13 bases between. Germline-derived CDR1 and CDR2 are LNHDA and SQIVND (reference sequence). The CDR3 sequence is 14 residues long. CDR3 sequence: CASSTGGRANTIYF. The CDR3 nucleotides read TGTGCCAGTAGTACGGGAGGACGAGCAAACACCATATATTTT. The full variable domain, completed using reference TRBV19 and TRBJ1-3, is DGGITQSPKYLFRKEGQNVTLSCEQNLNHDAMYWYRQDPGQGLRLIYYSQIVNDFQKGDIAEGYSVSREKKESFPLTVTSAQKNPTAFYLCASSTGGRANTIYFGEGSWLTVV.

The V and J genes are TRBV19 and TRBJ1-2; 9 bases align to TRBD1. In germline, CDR1 is LNHDA, CDR2 SQIVND (reference sequence). CDR3 length equals 15 residues. The V gene end was trimmed by 4 bases and the J gene end by 7 bases; junction bases not matched to a gene: 10. The CDR3 sequence: CASSTRQGDGGGYTF. In DNA form, the CDR3 reads TGTGCCAGTAGTACAAGACAGGGGGATGGCGGTGGCTACACCTTC.

This clone was found many times. It may be a read error: a sequence one base away is much more abundant. The conserved phenylalanine or tryptophan is not found at the CDR3 terminus, so this likely reflects a read error. The chain couples TRBV12-3 or TRBV12-4 to TRBJ2-7, with D tentatively TRBD1 (5 bases). V lost 7 bases and J lost 6, with 16 bases in between. The CDR3 length is 13 residues. CDR3 in DNA: TGTGCCAGCACAGTAGGGGCCCTTGGCGAGCAGTACTCC. Translated, it gives CASTVGALGEQYS.

In regard to this clone: Given the absence of the conserved phenylalanine or tryptophan at the CDR3 end, a read error is likely. It is unclear where the CDR3 begins or ends on the DNA, so no DNA is shown, and the CDR3 is as TCRdb lists it. This chain links TRBV28 with TRBJ2-7; TRBD1 is taken as the D call from the table, unchecked against the DNA. The CDR3 length equals 15 residues, ends included. The germline V gene encodes CDR1 MDHEN and CDR2 SYDVKM. The CDR3 spells CARSFGQGALLEQNL.

As concerns this clone: Relative to the germline gene, one junction end is altered; a read error may explain this. The J gene is TRBJ2-7, the V gene TRBV19; D may match TRBD1 or TRBD2 (5 bases each). From germline, CDR1 is LNHDA and CDR2 SQIVND (reference sequence). The CDR3 consists of 16 residues. The CDR3 loop reads CASTIVGTGIPLDQYF. The CDR3 bases are TGTGCCAGTACTATAGTTGGGACCGGGATCCCTTTGGATCAGTACTTC.

This clone has ten or more counts. The V and J genes are TRBV5-6 and TRBJ2-4; 9 bases agree with TRBD2. Trimming took 6 bases from V and 2 from J; bases not matched to a gene: 15. CDR3 length: 18 amino acids. The germline CDR1 and CDR2 sequences are SGHDT and YYEEEE. CDR3 protein: CASKTTVLAGVSKNIQYF. The DNA for the CDR3 is TGTGCCAGCAAAACGACGGTATTAGCGGGGGTATCCAAAAACATTCAGTACTTC.

V usage is TRBV18 and J usage is TRBJ2-7, with D possibly called TRBD1 or TRBD2 (5 bases each). This CDR3 is built from 13 residues. From germline, CDR1 is KGHSH and CDR2 LQKENI. The V and J ends lost 3 bases and 7 bases respectively, with 13 bases between them. The CDR3 sequence is CASSPSSEGEQYF. CDR3 coding DNA: TGTGCCAGCTCACCCTCCTCCGAGGGGGAGCAGTACTTC.

The chain couples TRBV11-2 to TRBJ2-7; weak D call: TRBD2 (5 bases). Between the trimmed V and J ends, which lost 1 base and 2 bases, there was a span of 9 bases. The CDR3 extends over 14 amino acids. The germline V gene encodes CDR1 SGHAT and CDR2 FQNNGV. CDR3 in amino acids: CASSLVDSAYEQYF. CDR3 sequence (DNA): TGTGCCAGCAGCTTAGTGGACTCAGCCTACGAGCAGTACTTC.

This clone is termed medium-sized. This chain joins TRBV19 and TRBJ1-5; no definite D call. The germline gives CDR1 LNHDA, CDR2 SQIVND (reference sequence). The CDR3 is made up of 15 amino acids. V dropped 2 bases and J dropped 0 bases, with 8 bases sitting between them. This CDR3 reads CASSIRQDSNQPQHF. CDR3 bases: TGTGCCAGTAGTATACGGCAGGATAGCAATCAGCCCCAGCATTTT.

The chain recombines TRBV7-8 with TRBJ1-6; 9 bases agree with TRBD1. CDR3 length equals 14 residues. J was trimmed by 7 bases and V by 4 bases; bases with no gene match: 2. CDR1 is SGHVS and CDR2 is FQNEAQ in the germline V gene. The CDR3 coding sequence is TGTGCCAGCAGCTGGGGACAGGGAAATTCACCCCTCCACTTT. It encodes CASSWGQGNSPLHF.

This clone is judged medium-sized. V is TRBV9 and J is TRBJ2-3, with 13 bases identical to TRBD2. The CDR3 is made up of 17 amino acids. Germline CDR1 SGDLS, CDR2 YYNGEE. Trimming removed 0 bases from V and 1 base from J; junction bases left unmatched: 2. The CDR3 DNA follows: TGTGCCAGCAGCGTAGTCGGGACTAGCGGGGGCACAGATACGCAGTATTTT. The encoded protein is CASSVVGTSGGTDTQYF.

This clone is judged medium-sized. CDR3 coding DNA: TGCGCCAGCAGTAAGACAGGGGACGAGACCCAGTACTTC. The encoded protein is CASSKTGDETQYF. This chain uses TRBV5-1 with TRBJ2-5; 8 bases are a match to TRBD1. The CDR3 runs to 13 residues. Trimming removed 5 bases from V and 5 bases from J; junction bases left unmatched: 5. In germline, CDR1 is SGHRS, CDR2 YFSETQ.

The table lists this clone with a few counts. The chain uses TRBV28 and TRBJ1-1; the match to TRBD1 covers 8 bases. Per the germline V gene, CDR1 is MDHEN and CDR2 is SYDVKM. The V and J ends lost 1 base and 1 base, in that order; junction bases with no gene match: 5. The CDR3 sequence is 16 residues long. The CDR3: CASSLFTTGANTEAFF. Here the CDR3 DNA reads TGTGCCAGCAGTTTATTCACGACAGGGGCGAACACTGAAGCTTTCTTT.

This clone appeared many times. The CDR3: CASSLSREWGTDTQYF. The CDR3 nucleotides read TGTGCCAGCAGCTTGTCGCGGGAGTGGGGCACAGATACGCAGTATTTT. The rearrangement links TRBV5-6 to TRBJ2-3; 7 bases agree with TRBD2. The CDR3 totals 16 residues. Germline-derived CDR1 and CDR2 are SGHDT and YYEEEE. Trimming removed 1 base from V and 1 base from J; junction bases left unmatched: 6.

This clone appeared a few times. This rearrangement joins TRBV28 to TRBJ1-2, with 9 bases fitting TRBD1. This CDR3 has 16 amino acids. Germline CDR1 and CDR2: MDHEN and SYDVKM. The ends lost 6 bases at V and 2 bases at J; junction bases unmatched: 10. Here the CDR3 DNA reads TGTGCCAGCAGCAAAACAGGGGGCGGTGGAAACTATGGCTACACCTTC. Translating gives CASSKTGGGGNYGYTF.

The CDR3 region has the DNA TGTGCCAGCAGCCAGGGGAACACTGAAGCTTTCTTT. Encoded protein: CASSQGNTEAFF. The genes are TRBV7-9 and TRBJ1-1, with TRBD1 as a possible D gene (5 bases). The CDR3 is 12 residues long. Germline values: CDR1 SEHNR, CDR2 FQNEAQ (reference sequence). With 5 bases removed from V and 1 base from J, the gap between germline ends came to 5 bases.

The chain recombines TRBV30 with TRBJ2-5; the D gene could be TRBD1 or TRBD2 (5 bases each). CDR3 length equals 15 residues. Trimming stripped 0 bases from V and 7 bases from J, with 18 bases between. Germline V lookup: CDR1 GTSNPN, CDR2 SVGIG (reference sequence). CDR3 in amino acids: CAWSVLAQRQGTQYF. The DNA of the CDR3 is TGTGCCTGGAGTGTACTGGCCCAGCGGCAGGGGACCCAGTACTTC.

Within the sample, this clone is medium-sized (0.01 to 0.1%). The rearrangement joins TRBV10-2 to TRBJ2-7; 8 bases agree with TRBD1. CDR3 length: 16 residues. From germline, CDR1 is WSHSY and CDR2 SAAADI. The V gene end was trimmed by 4 bases and the J gene end by 4 bases; junction bases not matched to a gene: 12. CDR3 coding DNA: TGCGCCAGCAGTGGGGTGGGGACAGGACCAACTTACGAGCAGTACTTC. This sequence encodes CASSGVGTGPTYEQYF.

The V and J genes are TRBV18 and TRBJ1-2; D gene uncertain. The germline V gene encodes CDR1 KGHSH and CDR2 LQKENI. V gave up 8 bases and J gave up 8 bases, with 18 bases separating them. This CDR3 is built from 13 residues. The CDR3 here is CASAHTIIEGYTF. In DNA, the CDR3 is TGTGCCAGCGCTCACACGATCATCGAGGGCTACACCTTC.

This sequence joins TRBV28 and TRBJ2-3; 13 bases are a match to TRBD2. This CDR3 comprises 16 residues. Losses at the gene ends were 4 bases for V and 5 bases for J; bases not matched to a gene: 6. Germline CDR1 MDHEN, CDR2 SYDVKM. DNA of the CDR3: TGTGCCAGCAGTTCGGGAGGACTAGCGGGAGTAGATACGCAGTATTTT. It translates to CASSSGGLAGVDTQYF. Supplemented by reference TRBV28 and TRBJ2-3, the full variable domain reads DVKVTQSSRYLVKRTGEKVFLECVQDMDHENMFWYRQDPGLGLRLIYFSYDVKMKEKGDIPEGYSVSREKKERFSLILESASTNQTSMYLCASSSGGLAGVDTQYFGPGTRLTVL.

This sequence joins TRBV20-1 and TRBJ2-7; 12 bases agree with TRBD2. The CDR3 totals 18 residues. The germline gives CDR1 DFQATT, CDR2 SNEGSKA (reference sequence). Trimming at V came to 6 bases and at J to 6 bases, leaving 21 bases not matched to a gene. The CDR3 here is CSATRMRLAGVQGLEQYF. The CDR3 DNA reads as TGCAGTGCCACACGGATGAGACTAGCGGGAGTGCAGGGGCTCGAGCAGTACTTC.